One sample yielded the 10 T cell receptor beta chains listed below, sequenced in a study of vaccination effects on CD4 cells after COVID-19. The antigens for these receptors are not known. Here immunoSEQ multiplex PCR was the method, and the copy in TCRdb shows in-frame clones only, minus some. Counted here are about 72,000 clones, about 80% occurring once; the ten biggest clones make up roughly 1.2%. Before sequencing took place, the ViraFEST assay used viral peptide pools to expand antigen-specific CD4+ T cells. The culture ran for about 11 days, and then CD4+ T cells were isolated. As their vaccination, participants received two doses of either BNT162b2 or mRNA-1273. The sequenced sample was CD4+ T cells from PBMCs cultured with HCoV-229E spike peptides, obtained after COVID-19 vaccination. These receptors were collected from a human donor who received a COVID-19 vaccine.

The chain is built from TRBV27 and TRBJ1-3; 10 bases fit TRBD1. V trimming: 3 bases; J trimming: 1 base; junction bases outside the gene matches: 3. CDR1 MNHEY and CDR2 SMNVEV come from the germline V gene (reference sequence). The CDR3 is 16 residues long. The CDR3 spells CASSLGQGFSGNTIYF. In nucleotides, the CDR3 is TGTGCCAGCAGTTTGGGACAGGGGTTTTCTGGAAACACCATATATTTT.

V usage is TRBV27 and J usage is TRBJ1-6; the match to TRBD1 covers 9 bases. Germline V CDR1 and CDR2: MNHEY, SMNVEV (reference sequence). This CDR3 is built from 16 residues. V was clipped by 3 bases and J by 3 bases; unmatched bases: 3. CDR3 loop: CASSLRTGDYNSPLHF. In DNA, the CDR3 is TGTGCCAGCAGTTTGAGGACAGGGGACTATAATTCACCCCTCCACTTT.

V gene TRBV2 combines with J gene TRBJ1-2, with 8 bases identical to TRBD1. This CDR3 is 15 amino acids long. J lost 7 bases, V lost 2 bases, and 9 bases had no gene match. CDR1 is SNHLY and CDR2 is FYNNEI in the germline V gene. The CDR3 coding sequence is TGTGCCAGCAGTGAATCGAGGACAGGGCCGGTTGGCTACACCTTC. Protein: CASSESRTGPVGYTF.

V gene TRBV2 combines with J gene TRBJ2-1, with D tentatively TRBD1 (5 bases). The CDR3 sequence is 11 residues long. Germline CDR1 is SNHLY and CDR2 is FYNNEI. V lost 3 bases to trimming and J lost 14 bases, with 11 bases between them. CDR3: CASSEAGKEFF. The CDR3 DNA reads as TGTGCCAGCAGTGAGGCAGGGAAAGAGTTCTTC.

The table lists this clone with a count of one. The CDR3 sequence is CASSLGGTYEQYV. In DNA, the CDR3 is TGTGCCAGCAGCTTGGGAGGGACCTACGAGCAGTACGTC. The rearrangement uses TRBV11-2 and TRBJ2-7; the match to TRBD2 covers 7 bases. Looked up from germline, CDR1 is SGHAT and CDR2 is FQNNGV. The CDR3 covers 13 residues. V was clipped by 3 bases and J by 2 bases; unmatched bases: 1.

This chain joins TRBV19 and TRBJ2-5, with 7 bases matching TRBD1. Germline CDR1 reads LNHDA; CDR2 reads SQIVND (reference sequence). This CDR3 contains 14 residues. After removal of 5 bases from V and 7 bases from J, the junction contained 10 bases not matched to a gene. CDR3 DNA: TGTGCCAGTAGTGAGAGACAGGGTCTGGGGACCCAGTACTTC. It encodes CASSERQGLGTQYF.

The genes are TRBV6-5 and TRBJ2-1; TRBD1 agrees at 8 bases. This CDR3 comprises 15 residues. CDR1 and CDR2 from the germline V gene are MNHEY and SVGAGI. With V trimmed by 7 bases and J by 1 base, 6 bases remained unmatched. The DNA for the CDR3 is TGTGCCAGCACCCGACAGGGGCTATCCTACAATGAGCAGTTCTTC. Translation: CASTRQGLSYNEQFF.

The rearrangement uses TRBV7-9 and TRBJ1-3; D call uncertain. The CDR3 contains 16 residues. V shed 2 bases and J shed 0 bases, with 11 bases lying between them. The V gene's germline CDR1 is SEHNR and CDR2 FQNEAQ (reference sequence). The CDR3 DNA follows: TGTGCCAGCAGCTTAACCACAGCAAACTCTGGAAACACCATATATTTT. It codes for CASSLTTANSGNTIYF.

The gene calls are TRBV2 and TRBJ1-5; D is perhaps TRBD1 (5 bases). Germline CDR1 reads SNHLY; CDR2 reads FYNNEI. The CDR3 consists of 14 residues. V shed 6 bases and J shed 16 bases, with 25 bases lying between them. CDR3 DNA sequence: TGTGCCAGCAGCCCCCCGGGGAGCAGGGCCCTTTTACATTTT. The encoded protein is CASSPPGSRALLHF.

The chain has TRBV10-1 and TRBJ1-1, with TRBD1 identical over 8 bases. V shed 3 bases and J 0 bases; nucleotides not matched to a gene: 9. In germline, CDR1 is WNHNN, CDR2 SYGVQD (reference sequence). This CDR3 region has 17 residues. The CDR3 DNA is TGCGCCAGCAGTGATTCCCGGGACAGGAGTGTGAACACTGAAGCTTTCTTT. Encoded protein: CASSDSRDRSVNTEAFF.